These 2 T cell receptor beta chains came from one sample sequenced in a study of blood T cell repertoires in COVID-19. Generated by immunoSEQ multiplex PCR, the TCRdb table keeps only in-frame clones and is missing some. The table has approximately 150,000 clones, roughly 80% seen once; the top ten hold about 5%. Sequencing input: peripheral blood. Receptors were obtained from a human donor in a cohort sampled during active COVID-19.

This clone was counted once. J is TRBJ2-7 and V is TRBV12-5; 10 bases are a match to TRBD2. The junction had 21 bases not matched to a gene; V was cut back by 2 bases and J by 5 bases. Germline V gives CDR1 LGHNT, CDR2 FRNRAP. This CDR3 region has 20 residues. CDR3 DNA sequence: TGTGCTAGTGGTTTGCAGATAGGGACTAGCGTTGGGTCTAGGGTGGACGAGCAGTACGTC. Residues: CASGLQIGTSVGSRVDEQYV.

The chain employs TRBV2 and TRBJ1-2; a weak D match, TRBD1 (6 bases). This CDR3 contains 13 residues. The germline CDR1 and CDR2 sequences are SNHLY and FYNNEI. Trimming cost V 3 bases and J 6 bases, with 11 bases left between them. The CDR3 coding sequence is TGTGCCAGCAGTGATACAGGGTTGAATGGCTACACCTTC. It specifies CASSDTGLNGYTF.